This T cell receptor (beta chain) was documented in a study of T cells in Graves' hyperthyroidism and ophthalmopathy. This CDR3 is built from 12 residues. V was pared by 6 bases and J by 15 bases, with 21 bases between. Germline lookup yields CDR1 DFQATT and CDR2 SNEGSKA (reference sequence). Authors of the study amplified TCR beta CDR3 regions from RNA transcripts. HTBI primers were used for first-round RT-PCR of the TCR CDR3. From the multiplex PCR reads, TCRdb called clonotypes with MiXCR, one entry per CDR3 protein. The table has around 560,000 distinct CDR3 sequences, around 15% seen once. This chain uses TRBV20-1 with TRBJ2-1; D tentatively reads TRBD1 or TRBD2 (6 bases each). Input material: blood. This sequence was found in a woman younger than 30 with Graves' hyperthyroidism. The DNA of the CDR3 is TGCAGTGCCTTAAGAGGGGGGATAAGAAGGTTCTTC. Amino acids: CSALRGGIRRFF.